The clone carrying this T cell receptor beta chain showed up just a few times. Its specificity is unknown. The sample is drawn from a study of cytomegalovirus exposure and HLA in healthy donors. Overall study context: A data release that came early held roughly 90 million unique TCRs from HLA-typed donors. Findings and caveats of the study: On later analysis, the bulk of CMV-associated TCR beta chains appeared to be HLA-restricted.

Primers for the PCR totalled 60 Vbeta and 13 Jbeta. Per the authors' pipeline: Some 9.9 million of around 85 million unique TCR beta chains were shared, per a later count. The repertoire was sequenced with immunoSEQ multiplex PCR; TCRdb's copy has only in-frame clones and lacks some. The DNA was the basis for D and trimming; V, J and clone size are from that table. Of 35,000 to 55,000 clones listed, about two thirds are singletons. This TCR came from a woman in her twenties or thirties in good health and CMV-seronegative. The specimen sequenced was PBMCs.

The CDR3 sequence is CASSLEGYEQYF. Written as DNA, the CDR3 is TGTGCCAGCAGCTTGGAGGGGTACGAGCAGTACTTC. V gene TRBV5-4 combines with J gene TRBJ2-7; TRBD1 is a possible D gene (5 bases). CDR3 length: 12 amino acids. V was pared by 0 bases and J by 4 bases, with 5 bases between. The germline CDR1 and CDR2 sequences are SGHNT and YYREEE (reference sequence).